The 29 T cell receptor beta chains given below trace back to one sample, sequenced in a study of beta chain features in type 1 diabetes. The sequenced template was cDNA made from the entire isolated RNA. Some clones are missing from TCRdb's copy, which holds only in-frame ones; the method was immunoSEQ multiplex PCR. Among under 250,000 clones, around an eighth were seen once, and the ten largest hold 0.026%. The sequencing input was naive CD4+ T cells from blood. The receptor source for this set is a woman aged 40-49 years in good health.

The chain joins TRBV5-1 to TRBJ2-1, with 9 positions matching TRBD2. V shed 1 base, J shed 0 bases, and the junction held 2 bases outside the gene matches. This CDR3 spans 16 amino acids. CDR1 and CDR2 (germline): SGHRS, YFSETQ. The DNA of the CDR3 is TGCGCCAGCAGCTTGCCGCGGGGGGGCTCCTACAATGAGCAGTTCTTC. Translated: CASSLPRGGSYNEQFF.

The rearrangement joins TRBV5-1 to TRBJ2-3; D remains ambiguous. The CDR3 loop spans 14 amino acids. The germline V gene encodes CDR1 SGHRS and CDR2 YFSETQ. V lost 2 bases and J 2 bases, leaving 9 bases between the germline ends. Here the CDR3 DNA reads TGCGCCAGCAGCTTAGCGCTCAACACAGATACGCAGTATTTT. Translating gives CASSLALNTDTQYF.

The V and J genes are TRBV6-5 and TRBJ2-3; no definite D call. The CDR3 has 14 amino acids. With 4 bases removed from V and 6 bases from J, the gap between germline ends came to 14 bases. CDR1 is MNHEY, CDR2 SVGAGI, per germline. The CDR3 spells CASSSDRRWDTQYF. In DNA, the CDR3 is TGTGCCAGCAGTTCCGATCGGCGGTGGGATACGCAGTATTTT.

The chain is built from TRBV12-5 and TRBJ2-3; perhaps TRBD1 as D (5 bases). Germline-derived CDR1 and CDR2 are LGHNT and FRNRAP. The V gene lost 6 bases and the J gene lost 3 bases, with 10 bases spanning the gap. This CDR3 is 13 amino acids long. CDR3 sequence reads: CASGPQGTDTQYF. Here the CDR3 DNA reads TGTGCTAGTGGGCCTCAGGGTACAGATACGCAGTATTTT.

The chain joins TRBV7-9 to TRBJ1-2, with a possible D match to TRBD1 (5 bases). The germline V gene has CDR1 SEHNR and CDR2 FQNEAQ (reference sequence). V lost 1 base, J lost 6 bases, and 15 bases lay in between. This CDR3 region has 15 residues. CDR3 bases: TGTGCCAGCAGCTTAGTGGTCTCGGGGGTCAATGGCTACACCTTC. Protein sequence: CASSLVVSGVNGYTF.

The chain employs TRBV19 and TRBJ1-1; maybe TRBD1 (5 bases). The CDR3 totals 10 residues. The V end lost 9 bases, the J end lost 10 bases, and 12 bases lay between the germline ends. The germline V gene encodes CDR1 LNHDA and CDR2 SQIVND (reference sequence). The CDR3 region is CASLQERAFF. CDR3 in DNA: TGTGCCAGCTTACAGGAGAGAGCTTTCTTT.

This clone turned up a few times. This rearrangement joins TRBV7-2 to TRBJ1-1, with no clear D. The CDR3 has 14 amino acids. The germline V gene encodes CDR1 SGHTA and CDR2 FQGNSA. The V gene lost 5 bases and the J gene lost 3 bases, with 13 bases spanning the gap. DNA for the CDR3: TGTGCCAGCAGCCCGTATGAGGGTCACACTGAAGCTTTCTTT. Its protein product is CASSPYEGHTEAFF.

This clone has a handful of counts. This chain joins TRBV15 and TRBJ1-5; 8 nucleotides match TRBD1. The J segment lost 5 bases and the V segment lost 0 bases, leaving 9 bases of the junction unmatched. CDR3 length: 17 residues. Germline V lookup: CDR1 LNHNV, CDR2 YYDKDF (reference sequence). This chain's CDR3 is CATSRDPSGGDYQPQHF. As DNA, the CDR3 is TGTGCCACCAGCAGAGATCCGTCAGGGGGCGATTATCAGCCCCAGCATTTT.

The rearrangement joins TRBV5-6 to TRBJ2-3, with D tentatively TRBD1 (6 bases). Germline loops: CDR1 SGHDT, CDR2 YYEEEE. V lost 4 bases, J lost 4 bases, and 19 bases lay in between. The CDR3 is made up of 16 amino acids. CDR3 residues: CASSPEGGPGPDTQYF. The CDR3 DNA follows: TGTGCCAGCAGCCCGGAAGGGGGTCCCGGCCCAGATACGCAGTATTTT.

The chain has TRBV2 and TRBJ1-1; maybe TRBD1 (5 bases). Per germline, CDR1 SNHLY and CDR2 FYNNEI. V shed 3 bases and J shed 5 bases, with 10 bases lying between them. The CDR3 runs to 13 residues. The CDR3 DNA reads TGTGCCAGCAGTGAGGCAGGGTGGACTGAAGCTTTCTTT. It codes for CASSEAGWTEAFF.

The rearrangement links TRBV6-1 to TRBJ2-3, with 14 positions matching TRBD2. The CDR3 is 16 amino acids. Germline CDR1 reads MNHNS; CDR2 reads SASEGT. Trimming cost V 1 base and J 7 bases; bases outside gene matches: 4. The CDR3 coding sequence is TGTGCCAGCAGTGAAGTCGGGACTAGCGGGGGAAATACGCAGTATTTT. Its translation: CASSEVGTSGGNTQYF.

This clone was observed a handful of times. This chain's CDR3 is CASRIPGVYGYTF. DNA for the CDR3: TGTGCCAGCAGAATCCCAGGCGTCTATGGCTACACCTTC. The chain uses TRBV5-4 and TRBJ1-2; D unresolved. This CDR3 spans 13 amino acids. CDR1 and CDR2 (germline): SGHNT, YYREEE (reference sequence). Trimming removed 5 bases at V and 4 bases at J, with 12 bases between. Based on the CDR3 plus reference TRBV5-4 and TRBJ1-2, the full variable domain is ETGVTQSPTHLIKTRGQQVTLRCSSQSGHNTVSWYQQALGQGPQFIFQYYREEENGRGNFPPRFSGLQFPNYSSELNVNALELDDSALYLCASRIPGVYGYTFGSGTRLTVV.

This clone has just a few counts. The CDR3 nucleotides are TGTGCCAGCAGCTCCCCCCGGCGACGGGATCGGTGGCCAGATACGCAGTATTTT. Protein sequence: CASSSPRRRDRWPDTQYF. This chain links TRBV11-2 with TRBJ2-3; D is perhaps TRBD2 (5 bases). V was shortened by 4 bases and J by 4 bases, with 24 bases between the two germline ends. This CDR3 comprises 18 residues. Germline assignment: CDR1 SGHAT and CDR2 FQNNGV.

This clone was seen more than once but under ten times. The chain is built from TRBV5-1 and TRBJ2-5, with 7 positions matching TRBD1. The length of the CDR3 is 15 residues. Germline assignment: CDR1 SGHRS and CDR2 YFSETQ. With 4 bases clipped from V and 5 bases from J, the junction kept 11 bases outside the gene matches. The CDR3 DNA reads TGCGCCAGCAGCGTTCGCCGACAGGGCTGGGAGACCCAGTACTTC. This sequence encodes CASSVRRQGWETQYF.

CDR3 sequence: CASSPPGQGAYEQYF. Written as DNA, the CDR3 is TGTGCCAGCAGCCCTCCGGGACAGGGCGCCTACGAGCAGTACTTC. V usage is TRBV5-4 and J usage is TRBJ2-7, with TRBD1 matching over 9 bases. Germline CDR1 and CDR2: SGHNT and YYREEE (reference sequence). With 4 bases clipped from V and 2 bases from J, the junction kept 7 bases outside the gene matches. This CDR3 comprises 15 residues.

This clone was seen a few times. The chain is built from TRBV25-1 and TRBJ2-1; 9 bases are shared with TRBD2. The CDR3 extends over 14 amino acids. The J segment lost 7 bases and the V segment lost 5 bases, leaving 6 bases of the junction unmatched. Per the germline V gene, CDR1 is MGHDK and CDR2 is SYGVNS. The DNA of the CDR3 is TGTGCCAGCAGTACAGCGGGGGGTCGGAATGAGCAGTTCTTC. Its protein product is CASSTAGGRNEQFF.

CDR3 amino acids: CASLMTDYYGYTF. The CDR3 DNA reads TGTGCCAGCCTAATGACAGATTACTATGGCTACACCTTC. The genes are TRBV2 and TRBJ1-2; maybe TRBD1 (5 bases). The CDR3 length is 13 residues. Germline values: CDR1 SNHLY, CDR2 FYNNEI. V lost 8 bases, J lost 3 bases, and 13 bases lay in between.

This clone was counted only a few times. The CDR3 nucleotides read TGTGCCAGCAGCTCGGGAGGGCGGGGCCATTACAATGAGCAGTTCTTC. Translating it yields CASSSGGRGHYNEQFF. The V gene is TRBV7-2, the J gene TRBJ2-1; 8 bases match TRBD2. V trimming: 4 bases; J trimming: 4 bases; junction bases outside the gene matches: 9. This CDR3 spans 16 amino acids. CDR1 SGHTA and CDR2 FQGNSA come from the germline V gene.

This clone has only a few counts. V and J are TRBV4-3 and TRBJ2-5, with TRBD1 as a possible D gene (5 bases). The germline V gene encodes CDR1 LGHNA and CDR2 YSLEER. The CDR3 length is 17 residues. Deletions cut 0 bases from V and 7 bases from J, with 21 bases between. This CDR3 reads CASSQDWTPGWSGTQYF. DNA of the CDR3: TGCGCCAGCAGCCAAGATTGGACCCCAGGGTGGTCTGGGACCCAGTACTTC.

The chain links TRBV19 to TRBJ1-6; D is unresolved. The germline V gene has CDR1 LNHDA and CDR2 SQIVND (reference sequence). The CDR3 spans 14 residues. V was cut by 6 bases and J by 0 bases, with 6 bases left in between. The CDR3 region is CASSPSSYNSPLHF. The CDR3 DNA is TGTGCCAGTAGCCCCAGCTCCTATAATTCACCCCTCCACTTT.

This clone appeared a few times. V usage is TRBV2 and J usage is TRBJ2-1, with a weak D call TRBD2 (6 bases). The CDR3 contains 16 residues. The V end was cut by 3 bases, the J end by 6 bases, with 18 bases between. Germline V gene sequence: CDR1 SNHLY, CDR2 FYNNEI. The CDR3 DNA is TGTGCCAGCAGTGAGAGGAGGGACCCTTTACGCAATGAGCAGTTCTTC. This sequence encodes CASSERRDPLRNEQFF. Together with reference TRBV2 and TRBJ2-1, the CDR3 gives the full variable domain: EPEVTQTPSHQVTQMGQEVILRCVPISNHLYFYWYRQILGQKVEFLVSFYNNEISEKSEIFDDQFSVERPDGSNFTLKIRSTKLEDSAMYFCASSERRDPLRNEQFFGPGTRLTVL.

This chain links TRBV7-2 with TRBJ2-5; 7 nucleotides agree with TRBD1. The germline CDR1 and CDR2 sequences are SGHTA and FQGNSA. The CDR3 spans 15 residues. The ends lost 5 bases at V and 5 bases at J; junction bases unmatched: 11. The CDR3 is CASSLSQGVRETQYF. In DNA form, the CDR3 reads TGTGCCAGCAGCCTCAGCCAGGGGGTTCGGGAGACCCAGTACTTC.

The chain is built from TRBV7-9 and TRBJ1-2; 7 bases align to TRBD1. Per germline, CDR1 SEHNR and CDR2 FQNEAQ (reference sequence). Trimming removed 5 bases from V and 4 bases from J; junction bases left unmatched: 7. CDR3 length: 14 residues. Written as DNA, the CDR3 is TGTGCCAGCAGCCTTCGACAGGGATTCTATGGCTACACCTTC. As protein: CASSLRQGFYGYTF.

A few counts support this clone. The chain links TRBV11-2 to TRBJ2-7; TRBD2 matches 12 bases. The CDR3 runs 14 residues. Germline V gene data show CDR1 as SGHAT and CDR2 as FQNNGV. V trimming: 8 bases; J trimming: 2 bases; junction bases outside the gene matches: 4. The CDR3, as DNA: TGTGCCAGCGGGAGACTAGCGGGGGCCTACGAGCAGTACTTC. Amino acid sequence: CASGRLAGAYEQYF.

J is TRBJ2-3 and V is TRBV9, with TRBD2 identical over 12 bases. V dropped 1 base and J dropped 3; count of bases not matched to a gene: 9. Per the germline V gene, CDR1 is SGDLS and CDR2 is YYNGEE. The CDR3 covers 18 residues. The CDR3 loop reads CASSVRPSGGAGTDTQYF. The CDR3 DNA sequence: TGTGCCAGCAGCGTACGCCCTAGCGGGGGGGCCGGGACAGATACGCAGTATTTT.

The rearrangement uses TRBV10-3 and TRBJ2-5; 9 bases map to TRBD2. The germline V gene encodes CDR1 ENHRY and CDR2 SYGVKD. Trimming took 4 bases from V and 3 from J; bases not matched to a gene: 6. This CDR3 spans 15 amino acids. DNA of the CDR3: TGTGCCATCAGTGTAGCGGGGGAAGGGAAAGAGACCCAGTACTTC. It translates to CAISVAGEGKETQYF.

The V call is TRBV7-9, the J call TRBJ2-3; 10 bases match TRBD2. CDR3 length equals 14 residues. The V and J ends lost 5 bases and 1 base, in that order; junction bases with no gene match: 0. CDR1 is SEHNR and CDR2 is FQNEAQ in the germline V gene (reference sequence). The CDR3 DNA reads TGTGCCAGCAGCACTAGCGGGGGCACAGATACGCAGTATTTT. Its translation is CASSTSGGTDTQYF. Complete variable domain (other parts from reference TRBV7-9 and TRBJ2-3): DTGVSQNPRHKITKRGQNVTFRCDPISEHNRLYWYRQTLGQGPEFLTYFQNEAQLEKSRLLSDRFSAERPKGSFSTLEIQRTEQGDSAMYLCASSTSGGTDTQYFGPGTRLTVL.

The table lists this clone with a few counts. This chain links TRBV19 with TRBJ1-2; unclear D gene. V shed 5 bases and J shed 6 bases, with 19 bases lying between them. This CDR3 is built from 15 residues. Germline CDR1 LNHDA, CDR2 SQIVND (reference sequence). The DNA of the CDR3 is TGTGCCAGTAGTTCCAGCGGAGGGCGCGGCCATGGCTACACCTTC. This gives the protein CASSSSGGRGHGYTF. Full variable domain (outside the CDR3, taken from reference TRBV19 and TRBJ1-2): DGGITQSPKYLFRKEGQNVTLSCEQNLNHDAMYWYRQDPGQGLRLIYYSQIVNDFQKGDIAEGYSVSREKKESFPLTVTSAQKNPTAFYLCASSSSGGRGHGYTFGSGTRLTVV.

This clone was seen many times. V is TRBV25-1 and J is TRBJ2-2; D remains unclear. The CDR3 has 11 amino acids. V was trimmed by 7 bases and J by 7 bases, leaving 7 bases between them. CDR1 and CDR2 from the germline V gene are MGHDK and SYGVNS. CDR3 region: CASTQIGELFF. The DNA for the CDR3 is TGTGCCAGCACCCAGATCGGGGAGCTGTTTTTT. Drawing the rest from reference TRBV25-1 and TRBJ2-2, the complete variable domain is EADIYQTPRYLVIGTGKKITLECSQTMGHDKMYWYQQDPGMELHLIHYSYGVNSTEKGDLSSESTVSRIRTEHFPLTLESARPSHTSQYLCASTQIGELFFGEGSRLTVL.